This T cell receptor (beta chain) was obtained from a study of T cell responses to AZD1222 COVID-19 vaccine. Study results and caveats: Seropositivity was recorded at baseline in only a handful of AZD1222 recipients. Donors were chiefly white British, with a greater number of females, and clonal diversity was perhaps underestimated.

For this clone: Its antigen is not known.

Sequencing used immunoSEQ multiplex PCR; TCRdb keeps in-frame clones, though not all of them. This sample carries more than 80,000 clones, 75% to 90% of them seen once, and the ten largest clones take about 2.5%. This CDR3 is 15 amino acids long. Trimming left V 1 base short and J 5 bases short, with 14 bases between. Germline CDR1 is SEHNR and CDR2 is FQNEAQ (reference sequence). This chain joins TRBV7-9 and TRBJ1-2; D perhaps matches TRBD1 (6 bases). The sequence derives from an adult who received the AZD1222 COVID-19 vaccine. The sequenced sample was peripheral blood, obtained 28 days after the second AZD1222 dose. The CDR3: CASSLVGGRGYGYTF. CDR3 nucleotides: TGTGCCAGCAGCTTAGTCGGGGGGCGCGGGTATGGCTACACCTTC. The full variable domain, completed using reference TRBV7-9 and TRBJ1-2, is DTGVSQNPRHKITKRGQNVTFRCDPISEHNRLYWYRQTLGQGPEFLTYFQNEAQLEKSRLLSDRFSAERPKGSFSTLEIQRTEQGDSAMYLCASSLVGGRGYGYTFGSGTRLTVV.